This is a list of T cell receptor beta chains from one sample in a study of blood T cell repertoires in COVID-19. Repertoires were generated with immunoSEQ multiplex PCR, while TCRdb's copy carries only in-frame clones and drops some. Seen here are 180,000 or so clones, about 91% observed once, and the top ten hold approximately 0.77%. The sample comprised PBMCs or T cells enriched from blood (not recorded which). These receptors came from a woman in her late teens or twenties who had recovered from COVID-19. Each CDR3 is given with its conserved first and last residue. Fields, in order: J gene, V gene, D gene, clone size, CDR3 protein, CDR3 DNA. D genes are given only for firm matches. A row's size may be missing; if present it is once, few, many or a size class.

TRBJ1-1,TRBV30,.,.,CAWSRGQGEAFF,TGTGCCTGGAGTAGGGGCCAGGGTGAAGCTTTCTTT
TRBJ2-3,TRBV29-1,.,.,CSVEDPIRGADTQYF,TGCAGCGTTGAAGATCCTATCAGGGGCGCAGATACGCAGTATTTT
TRBJ1-3,TRBV12-3/TRBV12-4,.,.,CASSSGNTIYF,TGTGCCAGCTCCTCCGGAAACACCATATATTTT
TRBJ2-2,TRBV11-2,TRBD2,.,CASSPLPGGVTGELFF,TGTGCCAGCAGCCCGCTCCCGGGGGGGGTAACCGGGGAGCTGTTTTTT
TRBJ2-2,TRBV19,.,.,CASSTYQGNTNTGELFF,TGTGCCAGTAGTACTTACCAGGGCAATACGAACACCGGGGAGCTGTTTTTT
TRBJ2-7,TRBV19,.,.,CASSIRQGPYEQYF,TGTGCCAGTAGTATACGGCAGGGGCCTTACGAGCAGTACTTC
TRBJ2-7,TRBV15,TRBD1,.,CATSRATGQDYEQYF,TGTGCCACCAGCAGAGCAACGGGACAGGACTACGAGCAGTACTTC
TRBJ2-7,TRBV29-1,.,.,CSVLSGSEQYF,TGCAGCGTCCTTAGCGGTTCCGAGCAGTACTTC
TRBJ1-1,TRBV18,TRBD1,.,CASSPLQGEAEAFF,TGTGCCAGCTCACCCCTACAGGGGGAGGCTGAAGCTTTCTTT
TRBJ1-2,TRBV10-1,.,once,CASLKPGNGYTF,TGCGCCAGCCTAAAGCCCGGGAATGGCTACACCTTC
TRBJ1-2,TRBV2,.,.,CASSLGRNPNYGYTF,TGTGCCAGCAGTTTGGGGCGCAATCCCAACTATGGCTACACCTTC
TRBJ2-7,TRBV20-1,.,.,CSASSGLGGYEQYF,TGCAGTGCTAGTAGCGGTCTCGGTGGGTACGAGCAGTACTTC
TRBJ2-4,TRBV30,TRBD2,.,CAWSIAGGGNIQYF,TGTGCCTGGAGTATAGCGGGAGGCGGAAACATTCAGTACTTC
TRBJ1-1,TRBV5-4,TRBD1,.,CASSLGGQGVGTEAFF,TGTGCCAGCAGCTTGGGAGGACAGGGGGTAGGCACTGAAGCTTTCTTT
TRBJ1-6,TRBV30,.,.,CAWSSGDFSSPLHF,TGTGCCTGGAGTTCAGGGGATTTCAGTTCACCCCTCCACTTT
TRBJ2-1,TRBV7-9,TRBD1,.,CASRAQGADEQFF,TGTGCCAGCAGGGCGCAGGGGGCCGATGAGCAGTTCTTC
TRBJ2-4,TRBV2,.,.,CASSVIRENIQYF,TGTGCCAGCAGTGTAATCAGGGAAAACATTCAGTACTTC
TRBJ2-2,TRBV7-3,TRBD2,.,CASSLPGTTNTGELFF,TGTGCCAGCAGCTTACCCGGGACTACTAACACCGGGGAGCTGTTTTTT
TRBJ2-2,TRBV6-2/TRBV6-3,.,.,CASSSRPGSAGELFF,TGTGCCAGCAGTTCCCGCCCAGGTTCTGCCGGGGAGCTGTTTTTT
TRBJ2-7,TRBV27,.,.,CASSPYQPPNEQYF,TGTGCCAGCAGTCCGTACCAACCCCCTAACGAGCAGTACTTC
TRBJ2-5,TRBV28,.,.,CASRYGQAGGETQYF,TGTGCCAGCAGGTACGGACAGGCCGGGGGAGAGACCCAGTACTTC
TRBJ1-6,TRBV27,TRBD1,few,CASSRPRTGESSPLHF,TGTGCCAGCAGCCGACCCCGGACAGGGGAGAGTTCACCCCTCCACTTT
TRBJ2-7,TRBV2,.,.,CASSEWGGRYF,TGTGCCAGCAGTGAATGGGGGGGCCGGTACTTC
TRBJ1-4,TRBV12-5,.,few,CASGLGQSNEKLFF,TGTGCTAGTGGTTTAGGACAGTCTAATGAAAAACTGTTTTTT
TRBJ1-4,TRBV4-3,TRBD1,.,CASSPHRGTNEKLFF,TGCGCCAGCAGCCCCCACAGGGGAACTAATGAAAAACTGTTTTTT
TRBJ2-7,TRBV28,TRBD2,.,CASISGSIGEQYF,TGTGCCAGCATTAGCGGGAGCATCGGCGAGCAGTACTTC
TRBJ2-1,TRBV18,TRBD2,.,CASSLLAGGSRNEQFF,TGTGCCAGCTCTCTTCTAGCGGGAGGTAGTAGGAATGAGCAGTTCTTC
TRBJ1-2,TRBV28,.,.,CASSLAAGAYGYTF,TGTGCCAGCAGTTTAGCGGCAGGGGCTTATGGCTACACCTTC
TRBJ2-1,TRBV6-5,TRBD2,.,CASSYSGGMFPQFF,TGTGCCAGCAGTTACAGCGGGGGAATGTTCCCGCAGTTCTTC
TRBJ2-3,TRBV4-2,.,.,CASSQDNQRNTDTQYF,TGTGCCAGCAGCCAAGACAACCAGAGGAACACAGATACGCAGTATTTT
TRBJ2-7,TRBV24-1,.,.,CATSDPGHYEQYF,TGTGCCACCAGTGACCCGGGACACTACGAGCAGTACTTC
TRBJ1-5,TRBV28,.,once,CASSSWGRGINQPQHF,TGTGCCAGCAGTTCTTGGGGCAGGGGAATCAATCAGCCCCAGCATTTT
TRBJ1-1,TRBV10-1,.,.,CASTSDLLTEAFF,TGCGCCAGCACATCGGACTTACTCACTGAAGCTTTCTTT
TRBJ2-7,TRBV6-2/TRBV6-3,.,.,CASSDYYSIFEQYF,TGTGCCAGCAGTGATTACTATTCAATTTTCGAGCAGTACTTC
TRBJ2-5,TRBV24-1,.,.,CATSDLGSDSSETQYF,TGTGCCACCAGTGATTTGGGTTCGGACAGCTCGGAGACCCAGTACTTC
TRBJ1-2,TRBV27,.,.,CASSLSFGGGYGYTF,TGTGCCAGCAGTTTAAGTTTTGGCGGGGGGTATGGCTACACCTTC
TRBJ2-1,TRBV5-1,.,.,CASSLSLGNEQFF,TGCGCCAGCAGCTTGTCACTAGGAAATGAGCAGTTCTTC
TRBJ1-1,TRBV7-6,TRBD1,.,CASSPGQGATEAFF,TGTGCCAGCAGCCCGGGACAGGGGGCCACTGAAGCTTTCTTT
TRBJ1-5,TRBV19,TRBD1,.,CASSNDRGSSGNQPQHF,TGTGCCAGTAGTAACGACAGGGGCTCCTCAGGCAATCAGCCCCAGCATTTT
TRBJ1-2,TRBV9,.,.,CASSASGLPHTF,TGTGCCAGCAGCGCAAGCGGCCTACCCCACACCTTC
TRBJ2-7,TRBV4-2,TRBD2,.,CASSQGPAGGPYEQYF,TGTGCCAGCAGCCAAGGGCCAGCGGGGGGACCCTACGAGCAGTACTTC
TRBJ2-7,TRBV15,.,.,CATSTSSYEQYF,TGTGCCACCAGCACGAGCTCCTACGAGCAGTACTTC
TRBJ1-4,TRBV20-1,.,.,CSARTLEKLFF,TGCAGTGCTAGGACACTCGAAAAACTGTTTTTT
TRBJ2-3,TRBV28,TRBD2,once,CASSYRGGGSTQYF,TGTGCCAGCAGTTACCGCGGGGGGGGAAGTACGCAGTATTTT
TRBJ1-2,TRBV19,TRBD1,medium-sized,CASRKTGGAHYGYTF,TGTGCCAGTAGGAAGACAGGGGGCGCTCACTATGGCTACACCTTC
TRBJ2-7,TRBV6-4,TRBD2,once,CASSDPPKAGGHDEQYF,TGTGCCAGCAGTGACCCCCCCAAAGCGGGAGGGCACGACGAGCAGTACTTC
TRBJ2-1,TRBV3-1/TRBV3-2,.,.,CASSPTLPSGHNEQFF,TGTGCCAGCAGCCCTACATTACCAAGTGGGCACAATGAGCAGTTCTTC
TRBJ2-2,TRBV7-9,.,.,CASSALPGELFF,TGTGCCAGCAGCGCACTTCCCGGGGAGCTGTTTTTT
TRBJ2-5,TRBV2,.,once,CASSAEAAQETQYF,TGTGCCAGCAGTGCGGAGGCGGCCCAAGAGACCCAGTACTTC
TRBJ2-3,TRBV11-2,TRBD2,.,CASSPLAGGVLDTQYF,TGTGCCAGCAGCCCCCTAGCGGGAGGCGTATTAGATACGCAGTATTTT
TRBJ2-3,TRBV10-3,TRBD2,.,CAISESGTSGRAAQYF,TGTGCCATCAGTGAGTCCGGGACTAGCGGGAGGGCGGCGCAGTATTTT
TRBJ2-7,TRBV2,TRBD2,.,CASGGATSGPYEQYF,TGTGCCAGCGGGGGAGCGACTAGCGGTCCCTACGAGCAGTACTTC
TRBJ2-3,TRBV5-3,.,.,CARSFCSQGVSTDTQYF,TGTGCCAGAAGCTTTTGCTCGCAGGGCGTTAGCACAGATACGCAGTATTTT